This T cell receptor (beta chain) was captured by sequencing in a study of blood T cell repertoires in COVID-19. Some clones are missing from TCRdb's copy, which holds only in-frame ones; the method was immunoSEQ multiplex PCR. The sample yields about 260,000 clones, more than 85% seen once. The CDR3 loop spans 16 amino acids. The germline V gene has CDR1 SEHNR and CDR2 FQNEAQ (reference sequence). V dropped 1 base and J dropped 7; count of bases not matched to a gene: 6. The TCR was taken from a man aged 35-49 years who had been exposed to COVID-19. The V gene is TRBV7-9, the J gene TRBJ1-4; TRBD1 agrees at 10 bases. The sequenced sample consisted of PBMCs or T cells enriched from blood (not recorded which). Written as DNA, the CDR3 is TGTGCCAGCAGCTTAGGATCACGGGACAGGGGTGAAAAACTGTTTTTT. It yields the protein CASSLGSRDRGEKLFF. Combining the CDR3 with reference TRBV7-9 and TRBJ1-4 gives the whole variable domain DTGVSQNPRHKITKRGQNVTFRCDPISEHNRLYWYRQTLGQGPEFLTYFQNEAQLEKSRLLSDRFSAERPKGSFSTLEIQRTEQGDSAMYLCASSLGSRDRGEKLFFGSGTQLSVL.